This T cell receptor (beta chain) comes out of a study of blood T cell repertoires in COVID-19. Turning to the study itself: COVID-19 samples collected from the United States, Italy and Spain covered acute and convalescent phases. Sample material is recorded as cDNA or gDNA derived from T cells, B-cell-depleted T cells, or PBMCs.

The authors' processing: It was from reference gene primer amplification that nucleated cell counts were estimated. Produced via immunoSEQ multiplex PCR; TCRdb's table is partial and in-frame only. The V and J calls and clone size come from that table; D and trimming were worked out from the DNA. This table has 150,000 to 200,000 clones, approximately 91% appearing once. The V end lost 5 bases, the J end lost 4 bases, and 12 bases lay between the germline ends. CDR1 is SGHRS, CDR2 YFSETQ, per germline. The length of the CDR3 is 13 residues. The TCR originated in a man between 65 and 85 years old with active or convalescent COVID-19. V usage is TRBV5-1 and J usage is TRBJ1-1; maybe TRBD1 (5 bases). Sequenced sample: peripheral blood. The CDR3 here is CASSSGIGTEAFF. The CDR3 bases are TGCGCCAGCAGTTCAGGGATTGGCACTGAAGCTTTCTTT.